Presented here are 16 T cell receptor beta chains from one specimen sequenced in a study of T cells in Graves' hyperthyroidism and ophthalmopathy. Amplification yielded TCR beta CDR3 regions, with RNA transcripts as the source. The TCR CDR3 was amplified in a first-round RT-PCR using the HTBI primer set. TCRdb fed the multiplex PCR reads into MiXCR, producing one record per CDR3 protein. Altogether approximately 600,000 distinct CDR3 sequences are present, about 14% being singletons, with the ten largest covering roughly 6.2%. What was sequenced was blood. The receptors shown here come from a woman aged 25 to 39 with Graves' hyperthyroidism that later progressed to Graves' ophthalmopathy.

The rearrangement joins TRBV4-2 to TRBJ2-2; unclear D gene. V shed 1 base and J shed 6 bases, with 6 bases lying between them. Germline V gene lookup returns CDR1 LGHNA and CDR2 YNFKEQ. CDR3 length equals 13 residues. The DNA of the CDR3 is TGTGCCAGCAGCCAAGTGCCGGCCGGGGAGCTGTTTTTT. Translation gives CASSQVPAGELFF.

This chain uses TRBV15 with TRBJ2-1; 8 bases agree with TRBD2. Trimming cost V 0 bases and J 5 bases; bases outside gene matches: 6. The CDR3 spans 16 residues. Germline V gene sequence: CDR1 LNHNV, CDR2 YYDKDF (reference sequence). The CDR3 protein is CATSRDLLAVNNEQFF. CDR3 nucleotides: TGTGCCACCAGCAGAGATCTACTAGCGGTAAACAATGAGCAGTTCTTC.

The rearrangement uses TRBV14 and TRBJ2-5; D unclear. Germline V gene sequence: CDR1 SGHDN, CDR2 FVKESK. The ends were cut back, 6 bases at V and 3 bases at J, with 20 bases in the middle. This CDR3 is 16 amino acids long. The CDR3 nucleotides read TGTGCCAGCAGTGCCTCCATTGCGGTGTCCGAAGAGACCCAGTACTTC. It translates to CASSASIAVSEETQYF.

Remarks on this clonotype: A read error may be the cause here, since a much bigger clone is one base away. The CDR3 reads CVSRSVGGNTEAFF. The DNA for the CDR3 is TGTGTCAGCAGGTCCGTCGGAGGGAACACTGAAGCTTTCTTT. The J gene is TRBJ1-1, the V gene TRBV7-2, with D unresolved. The CDR3 totals 14 residues. Germline V gives CDR1 SGHTA, CDR2 FQGNSA. The full variable domain, completed using reference TRBV7-2 and TRBJ1-1, is GAGVSQSPSNKVTEKGKDVELRCDPISGHTALYWYRQSLGQGLEFLIYFQGNSAPDKSGLPSDRFSAERTGGSVSTLTIQRTQQEDSAVYLCVSRSVGGNTEAFFGQGTRLTVV.

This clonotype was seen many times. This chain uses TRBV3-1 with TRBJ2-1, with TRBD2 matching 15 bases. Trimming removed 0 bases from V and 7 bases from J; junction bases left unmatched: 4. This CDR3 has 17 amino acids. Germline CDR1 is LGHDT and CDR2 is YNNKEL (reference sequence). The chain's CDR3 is CASSQDRGLAGGNEQFF. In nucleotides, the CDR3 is TGTGCCAGCAGCCAAGATAGAGGACTAGCGGGAGGGAATGAGCAGTTCTTC.

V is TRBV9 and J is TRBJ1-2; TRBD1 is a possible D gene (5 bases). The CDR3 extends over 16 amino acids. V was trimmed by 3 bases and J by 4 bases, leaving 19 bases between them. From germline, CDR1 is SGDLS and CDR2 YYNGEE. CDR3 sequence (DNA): TGTGCCAGCAGCGGTTATTCCGGGACGGAAGCCTATGGCTACACCTTC. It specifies CASSGYSGTEAYGYTF.

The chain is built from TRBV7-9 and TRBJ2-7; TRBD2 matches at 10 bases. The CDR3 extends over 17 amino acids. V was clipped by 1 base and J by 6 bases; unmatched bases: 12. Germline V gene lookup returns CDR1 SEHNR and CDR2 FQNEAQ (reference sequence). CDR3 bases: TGTGCCAGCAGCTTAGAGGTTGTGCTAGCGGGAGAATCCGAGCAGTACTTC. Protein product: CASSLEVVLAGESEQYF.

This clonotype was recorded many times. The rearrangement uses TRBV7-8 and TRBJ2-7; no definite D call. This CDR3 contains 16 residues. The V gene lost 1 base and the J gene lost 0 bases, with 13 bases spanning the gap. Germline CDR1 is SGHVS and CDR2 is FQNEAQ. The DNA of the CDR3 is TGTGCCAGCAGCTTAGAAGGCTACCTAAGCTCCTACGAGCAGTACTTC. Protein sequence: CASSLEGYLSSYEQYF.

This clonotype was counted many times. The CDR3 nucleotides read TGCAGCGTTGAAGACGGGACTGGGAAAGTCCTAACCTATGGCTACACCTTC. Its protein product is CSVEDGTGKVLTYGYTF. The rearrangement links TRBV29-1 to TRBJ1-2; tentatively, D is TRBD1 (5 bases). Trimming removed 0 bases from V and 4 bases from J, with 21 bases in between. CDR3 length: 17 residues. The V gene's germline CDR1 is SQVTM and CDR2 ANQGSEA.

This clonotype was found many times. The CDR3 sequence is CSVAWSSGGGETQYF. Here the CDR3 DNA reads TGCAGCGTTGCATGGTCTAGCGGGGGCGGGGAGACCCAGTACTTC. The chain combines TRBV29-1 with TRBJ2-5; TRBD2 agrees at 10 bases. The germline gives CDR1 SQVTM, CDR2 ANQGSEA. This CDR3 spans 15 amino acids. Unmatched junction bases numbered 10, after V lost 4 bases and J lost 5 bases.

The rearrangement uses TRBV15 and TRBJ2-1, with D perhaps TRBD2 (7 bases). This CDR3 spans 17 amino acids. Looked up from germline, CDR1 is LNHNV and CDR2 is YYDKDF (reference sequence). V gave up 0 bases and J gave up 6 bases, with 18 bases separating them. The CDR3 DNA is TGTGCCACCAGCAGAGATTTTGGCGGGGGCATAGGCAATGAGCAGTTCTTC. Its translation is CATSRDFGGGIGNEQFF.

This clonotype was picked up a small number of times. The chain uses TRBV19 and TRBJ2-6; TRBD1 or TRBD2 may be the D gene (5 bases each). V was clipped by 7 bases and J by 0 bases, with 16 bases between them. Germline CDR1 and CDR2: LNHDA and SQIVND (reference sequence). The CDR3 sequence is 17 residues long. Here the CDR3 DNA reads TGTGCCAGTACCACCGGAGGACAAGTCTCTGGGGCCAACGTCCTGACTTTC. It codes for CASTTGGQVSGANVLTF.

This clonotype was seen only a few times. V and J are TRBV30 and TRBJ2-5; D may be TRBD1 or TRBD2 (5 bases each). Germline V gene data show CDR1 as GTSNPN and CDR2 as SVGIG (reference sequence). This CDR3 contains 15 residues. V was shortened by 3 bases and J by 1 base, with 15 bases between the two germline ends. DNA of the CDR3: TGTGCCTGGAGAGCCCTGACAGCGGCCCAAGAGACCCAGTACTTC. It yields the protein CAWRALTAAQETQYF.

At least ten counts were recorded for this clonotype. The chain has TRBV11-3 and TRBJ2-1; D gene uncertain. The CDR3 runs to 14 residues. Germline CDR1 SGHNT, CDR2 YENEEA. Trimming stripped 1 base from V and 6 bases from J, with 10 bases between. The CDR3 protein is CASSLVFASNEQFF. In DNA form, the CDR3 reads TGTGCCAGCAGCTTAGTTTTTGCCTCCAATGAGCAGTTCTTC.

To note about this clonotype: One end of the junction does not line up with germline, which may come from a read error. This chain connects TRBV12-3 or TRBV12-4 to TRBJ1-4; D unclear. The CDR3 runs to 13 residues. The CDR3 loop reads CASTEATNEKLSF. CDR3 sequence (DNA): TGTGCCAGCACCGAGGCAACTAATGAAAAACTGTCTTTT.

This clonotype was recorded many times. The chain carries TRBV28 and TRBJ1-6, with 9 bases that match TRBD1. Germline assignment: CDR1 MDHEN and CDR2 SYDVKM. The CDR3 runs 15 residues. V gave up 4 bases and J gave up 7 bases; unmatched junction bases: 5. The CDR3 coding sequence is TGTGCCAGCAGTTCCCCCGGACAGGGGAATTCACCCCTCCACTTT. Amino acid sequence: CASSSPGQGNSPLHF.